This T cell receptor (beta chain) was observed in a study of OX40 agonist ivuxolimab in advanced cancers. At the level of the study: Patients with prior anti-PD-1, anti-PD-L1 or anti-CTLA-4 therapy were eligible; approximately 40% had some. Among those treated, three patients had partial responses, one with hepatocellular carcinoma and two with cutaneous melanoma.

CDR1 and CDR2 from the germline V gene are MNHEY and SVGAGI. Trimming stripped 5 bases from V and 2 bases from J, with 12 bases between. This CDR3 comprises 15 residues. Assay: immunoSEQ multiplex PCR; the TCRdb copy retains only in-frame clones and omits some. The table records around 94,000 clones, around 86% of them present only once. The source is an adult with an advanced solid tumor such as melanoma, head and neck, liver or kidney cancer. The sequences come from CD4+ or CD8+ T cells sorted from blood, collected in a trial of the OX40 agonist ivuxolimab. The genes are TRBV6-5 and TRBJ1-4; D perhaps matches TRBD1 (6 bases). The CDR3 loop reads CASSARGGTNEKLFF. CDR3 DNA: TGTGCCAGCAGTGCACGGGGGGGCACTAATGAAAAACTGTTTTTT.